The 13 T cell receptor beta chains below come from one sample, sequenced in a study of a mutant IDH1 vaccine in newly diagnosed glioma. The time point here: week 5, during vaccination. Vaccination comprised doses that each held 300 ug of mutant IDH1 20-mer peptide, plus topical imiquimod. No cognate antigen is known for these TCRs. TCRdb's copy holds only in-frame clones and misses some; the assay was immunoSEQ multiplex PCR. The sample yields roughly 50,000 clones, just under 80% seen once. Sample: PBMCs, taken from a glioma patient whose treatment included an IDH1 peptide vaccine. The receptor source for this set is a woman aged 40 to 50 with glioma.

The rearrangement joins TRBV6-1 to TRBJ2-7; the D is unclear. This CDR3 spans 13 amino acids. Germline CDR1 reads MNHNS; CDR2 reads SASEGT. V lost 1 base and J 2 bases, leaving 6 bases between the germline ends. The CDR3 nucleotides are TGTGCCAGCAGTGAAGGCTTTACCTACGAGCAGTACTTC. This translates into CASSEGFTYEQYF.

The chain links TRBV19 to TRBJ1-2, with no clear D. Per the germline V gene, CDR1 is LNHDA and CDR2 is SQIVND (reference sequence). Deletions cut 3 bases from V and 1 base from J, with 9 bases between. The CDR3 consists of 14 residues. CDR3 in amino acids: CASSIPTGNYGYTF. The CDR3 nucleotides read TGTGCCAGTAGTATCCCGACGGGTAACTATGGCTACACCTTC.

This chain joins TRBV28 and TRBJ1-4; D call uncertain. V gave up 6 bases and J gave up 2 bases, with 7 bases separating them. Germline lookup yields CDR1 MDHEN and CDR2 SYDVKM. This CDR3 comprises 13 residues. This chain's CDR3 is CASSPGTNEKLFF. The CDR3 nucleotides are TGTGCCAGCAGCCCCGGGACTAATGAAAAACTGTTTTTT.

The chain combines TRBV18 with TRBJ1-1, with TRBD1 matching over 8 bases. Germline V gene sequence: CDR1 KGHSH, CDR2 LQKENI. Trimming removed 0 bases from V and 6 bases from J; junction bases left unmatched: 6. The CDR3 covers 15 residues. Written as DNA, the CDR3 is TGTGCCAGCTCACCACCTACAGGGGGGCGCCCTGAAGCTTTCTTT. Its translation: CASSPPTGGRPEAFF.

CDR3 loop: CASSGDYTGELFF. The CDR3 coding sequence is TGCGCCAGCAGTGGCGACTACACCGGGGAGCTGTTTTTT. V gene TRBV10-1 combines with J gene TRBJ2-2; D call uncertain. The germline CDR1 and CDR2 sequences are WNHNN and SYGVQD (reference sequence). Between the trimmed V and J ends, which lost 4 bases and 3 bases, there was a span of 6 bases. The CDR3 length is 13 residues.

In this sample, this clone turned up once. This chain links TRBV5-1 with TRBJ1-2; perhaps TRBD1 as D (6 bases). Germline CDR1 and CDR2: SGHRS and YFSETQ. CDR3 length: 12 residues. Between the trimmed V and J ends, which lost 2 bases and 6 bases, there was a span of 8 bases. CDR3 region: CASSFPGDGYTF. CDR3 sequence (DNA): TGCGCCAGCAGCTTTCCAGGGGATGGCTACACCTTC.

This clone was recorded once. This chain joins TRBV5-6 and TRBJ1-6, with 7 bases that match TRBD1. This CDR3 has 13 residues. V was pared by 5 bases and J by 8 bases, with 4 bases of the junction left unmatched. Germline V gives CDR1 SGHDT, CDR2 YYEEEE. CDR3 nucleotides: TGTGCCAGCAGTATCACAGGGGATTCACCCCTCCACTTT. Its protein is CASSITGDSPLHF. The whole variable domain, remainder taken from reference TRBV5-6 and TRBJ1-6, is DAGVTQSPTHLIKTRGQQVTLRCSPKSGHDTVSWYQQALGQGPQFIFQYYEEEERQRGNFPDRFSGHQFPNYSSELNVNALLLGDSALYLCASSITGDSPLHFGNGTRLTVT.

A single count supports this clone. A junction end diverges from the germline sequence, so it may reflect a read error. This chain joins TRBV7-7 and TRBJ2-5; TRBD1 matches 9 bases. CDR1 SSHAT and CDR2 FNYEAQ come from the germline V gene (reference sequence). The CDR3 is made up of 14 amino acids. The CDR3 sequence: CASSLTGGGETQYF. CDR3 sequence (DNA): TGTGCTAGCAGCTTAACAGGGGGCGGAGAGACCCAGTACTTC.

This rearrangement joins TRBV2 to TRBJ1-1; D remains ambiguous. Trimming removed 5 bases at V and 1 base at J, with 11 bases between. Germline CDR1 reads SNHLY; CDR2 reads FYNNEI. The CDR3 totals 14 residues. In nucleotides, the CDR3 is TGTGCCAGCAGTCCCCGGTGGGGGAACACTGAAGCTTTCTTT. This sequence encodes CASSPRWGNTEAFF.

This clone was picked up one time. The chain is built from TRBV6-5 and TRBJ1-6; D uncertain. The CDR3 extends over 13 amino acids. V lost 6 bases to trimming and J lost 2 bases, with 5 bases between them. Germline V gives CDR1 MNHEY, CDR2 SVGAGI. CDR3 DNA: TGTGCCAGCAGGTCCCCCTATAATTCACCCCTCCACTTT. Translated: CASRSPYNSPLHF.

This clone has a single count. The CDR3 DNA reads TGTGCCAGCAGCGTAGACCCCCTGACTGATAACTATGGCTACACCTTC. Amino acid sequence: CASSVDPLTDNYGYTF. This chain joins TRBV9 and TRBJ1-2; the D is unclear. The CDR3 contains 16 residues. Looked up from germline, CDR1 is SGDLS and CDR2 is YYNGEE. Trimming removed 0 bases at V and 1 base at J, with 13 bases between.

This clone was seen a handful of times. The CDR3 nucleotides are TGCAGCGTTGAGACAGGGGGCACTGAAGCTTTCTTT. It encodes CSVETGGTEAFF. This chain links TRBV29-1 with TRBJ1-1; 9 bases are a match to TRBD1. Germline-derived CDR1 and CDR2 are SQVTM and ANQGSEA. J gave up 4 bases and V 3 bases, and 0 bases lay outside the gene matches. The CDR3 covers 12 residues.

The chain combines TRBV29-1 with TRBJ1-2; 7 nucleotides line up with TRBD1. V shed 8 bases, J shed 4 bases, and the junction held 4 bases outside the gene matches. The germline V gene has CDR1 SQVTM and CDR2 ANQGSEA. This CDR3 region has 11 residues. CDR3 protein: CSLWDSYGYTF. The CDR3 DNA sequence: TGCAGCCTCTGGGACAGCTATGGCTACACCTTC.